The 27 T cell receptor beta chains given below trace back to one sample, sequenced in a study of beta chain features in type 1 diabetes. The entirety of the isolated RNA underwent reverse transcription, so expressed TCRB transcripts were sequenced. Profiled with immunoSEQ multiplex PCR; TCRdb holds only in-frame clones, not every one. This table has hundreds of thousands of clones, about 17% appearing once. What was sequenced was naive CD4+ T cells from blood. The receptors originated from a woman aged 18 to 35 in good health.

The V gene is TRBV19, the J gene TRBJ2-2, with D unclear. The germline V and J ends were trimmed by 1 base and 3 bases, with 9 bases remaining between them. From germline, CDR1 is LNHDA and CDR2 SQIVND (reference sequence). There are 15 residues in the CDR3. The CDR3 nucleotides are TGTGCCAGTAGTATAGTAGGAGCTTACACCGGGGAGCTGTTTTTT. It is translated as CASSIVGAYTGELFF.

As for this clone: The CDR3 end shows no conserved phenylalanine or tryptophan, and so a read error is likely. The limits of the CDR3 on the DNA are not certain, so only TCRdb's listed CDR3 is given. The rearrangement uses TRBV5-4 and TRBJ2-7; the table's D call, TRBD2, was not checked against the DNA. The CDR3 has 14 residues if both end residues are counted. Germline CDR1 reads SGHNT; CDR2 reads YYREEE (reference sequence). The CDR3 reads CASSLAGGAPPVLL.

This clone was seen more than once but under ten times. This chain joins TRBV27 and TRBJ1-5, with TRBD1 matching over 9 bases. V lost 6 bases and J lost 2; bases outside the gene matches: 8. The length of the CDR3 is 16 residues. Germline values: CDR1 MNHEY, CDR2 SMNVEV (reference sequence). CDR3 loop: CASRMATGGGNQPQHF. For the CDR3, the DNA is TGTGCCAGCAGAATGGCGACAGGGGGAGGCAATCAGCCCCAGCATTTT.

This clone was seen more than once but under ten times. The V call is TRBV14, the J call TRBJ2-1; 16 bases match TRBD2. Losses at the gene ends were 2 bases for V and 9 bases for J; bases not matched to a gene: 7. Germline V CDR1 and CDR2: SGHDN, FVKESK. The length of the CDR3 is 17 residues. CDR3 bases: TGTGCCAGCAGCCAATTAACCGGGACTAGCGGGAGGGGTGAGCAGTTCTTC. It specifies CASSQLTGTSGRGEQFF.

The J gene is TRBJ2-1, the V gene TRBV10-3; TRBD1 matches 9 bases. This CDR3 spans 15 amino acids. J was trimmed by 9 bases and V by 2 bases; bases with no gene match: 8. The germline V gene encodes CDR1 ENHRY and CDR2 SYGVKD. The CDR3 DNA follows: TGTGCCATCAGTGAGCCTGAGGACAGGGGACGTGAGCAGTTCTTC. Residues: CAISEPEDRGREQFF.

The chain combines TRBV6-5 with TRBJ1-1; 8 bases are a match to TRBD1. Germline CDR1 MNHEY, CDR2 SVGAGI. The J segment lost 3 bases and the V segment lost 6 bases, leaving 6 bases of the junction unmatched. This CDR3 region has 14 residues. CDR3 DNA: TGTGCCAGCAGATACGGACAGGGTTACACTGAAGCTTTCTTT. This translates into CASRYGQGYTEAFF.

This chain links TRBV9 with TRBJ2-3, with D possibly being TRBD1 or TRBD2 (5 bases each). V was shortened by 3 bases and J by 4 bases, with 18 bases between the two germline ends. The CDR3 runs to 16 residues. Germline V gives CDR1 SGDLS, CDR2 YYNGEE. The CDR3 nucleotides read TGTGCCAGCAGCGCACACACGGGACCAGCGGCAGATACGCAGTATTTT. Its protein product is CASSAHTGPAADTQYF.

This clone was detected a few times. The rearrangement links TRBV28 to TRBJ2-7, with 11 bases aligning to TRBD1. CDR1 and CDR2 (germline): MDHEN, SYDVKM. The CDR3 runs to 18 residues. With V trimmed by 8 bases and J by 4 bases, 19 bases remained unmatched. Written as DNA, the CDR3 is TGTGCCAGCTTGCCTTCTTTTGGGGACAGGGGGGAACGATACGAGCAGTACTTC. Protein product: CASLPSFGDRGERYEQYF.

The chain has TRBV28 and TRBJ2-7; D gene unclear. Germline loops: CDR1 MDHEN, CDR2 SYDVKM. The CDR3 totals 17 residues. Trimming removed 1 base from V and 5 bases from J, with 21 bases in between. CDR3 sequence: CASSLYAAGSSGHEQYF. CDR3 sequence (DNA): TGTGCCAGCAGTTTATATGCCGCCGGCAGCTCAGGCCACGAGCAGTACTTC. Full variable domain (rest looked up from reference TRBV28 and TRBJ2-7): DVKVTQSSRYLVKRTGEKVFLECVQDMDHENMFWYRQDPGLGLRLIYFSYDVKMKEKGDIPEGYSVSREKKERFSLILESASTNQTSMYLCASSLYAAGSSGHEQYFGPGTRLTVT.

This clone came up a few times. The chain couples TRBV2 to TRBJ2-7; weak D call: TRBD2 (5 bases). CDR1 and CDR2 (germline): SNHLY, FYNNEI. V lost 3 bases and J 3 bases, leaving 18 bases between the germline ends. CDR3 length equals 16 residues. This CDR3 is CASSDPVMRVGYEQYF. As DNA, the CDR3 is TGTGCCAGCAGTGATCCCGTAATGCGGGTGGGCTACGAGCAGTACTTC. Supplemented by reference TRBV2 and TRBJ2-7, the full variable domain reads EPEVTQTPSHQVTQMGQEVILRCVPISNHLYFYWYRQILGQKVEFLVSFYNNEISEKSEIFDDQFSVERPDGSNFTLKIRSTKLEDSAMYFCASSDPVMRVGYEQYFGPGTRLTVT.

The J gene is TRBJ1-5, the V gene TRBV28, with unresolved D. V lost 6 bases and J 7 bases, leaving 1 base between the germline ends. The CDR3 totals 9 residues. From germline, CDR1 is MDHEN and CDR2 SYDVKM. DNA for the CDR3: TGTGCCAGCAGCCAGCCCCAGCATTTT. It specifies CASSQPQHF.

This clone showed up just a few times. This chain connects TRBV28 to TRBJ1-2; 9 nucleotides match TRBD1. The CDR3 runs to 13 residues. Germline V gene data show CDR1 as MDHEN and CDR2 as SYDVKM. Trimming removed 7 bases from V and 7 bases from J; junction bases left unmatched: 7. The CDR3 spells CASIQGQGFGYTF. As DNA, the CDR3 is TGTGCCAGCATTCAGGGACAGGGCTTTGGCTACACCTTC.

V usage is TRBV5-6 and J usage is TRBJ2-5; 9 nucleotides agree with TRBD2. CDR1 is SGHDT, CDR2 YYEEEE, per germline. V trimming: 4 bases; J trimming: 3 bases; junction bases outside the gene matches: 1. This CDR3 region has 13 residues. The CDR3 DNA is TGTGCCAGCAGCGGCGGGAGGGAAGAGACCCAGTACTTC. Residues: CASSGGREETQYF.

The CDR3 DNA reads as TGTGCCAGCAGAGGATCGGGACAGGGGGGAAACATTCAGTACTTC. This sequence encodes CASRGSGQGGNIQYF. The chain carries TRBV7-9 and TRBJ2-4; 11 nucleotides agree with TRBD1. The CDR3 has 15 residues. Germline lookup yields CDR1 SEHNR and CDR2 FQNEAQ (reference sequence). Trimming took 6 bases from V and 6 from J; bases not matched to a gene: 7.

The chain uses TRBV15 and TRBJ2-1, with TRBD1 matching over 9 bases. This CDR3 is built from 16 residues. V dropped 2 bases and J dropped 8; count of bases not matched to a gene: 10. Germline V gene sequence: CDR1 LNHNV, CDR2 YYDKDF (reference sequence). The CDR3 loop reads CATSRRPGQGYYEQFF. The CDR3 region has the DNA TGTGCCACCAGCAGACGCCCGGGACAGGGTTACTATGAGCAGTTCTTC. Supplemented by reference TRBV15 and TRBJ2-1, the full variable domain reads DAMVIQNPRYQVTQFGKPVTLSCSQTLNHNVMYWYQQKSSQAPKLLFHYYDKDFNNEADTPDNFQSRRPNTSFCFLDIRSPGLGDTAMYLCATSRRPGQGYYEQFFGPGTRLTVL.

The table lists this clone with a few counts. The rearrangement links TRBV29-1 to TRBJ1-2; perhaps TRBD1 as D (5 bases). Trimming took 6 bases from V and 5 from J, leaving 16 bases between them. The germline V gene encodes CDR1 SQVTM and CDR2 ANQGSEA. The CDR3 consists of 13 residues. CDR3 nucleotide sequence: TGCAGCGTGGATCACATGGGGGGATATGGCTACACCTTC. Protein product: CSVDHMGGYGYTF.

The rearrangement uses TRBV9 and TRBJ2-2; 7 nucleotides align to TRBD1. Germline CDR1 SGDLS, CDR2 YYNGEE. This CDR3 spans 15 amino acids. V gave up 5 bases and J gave up 5 bases; unmatched junction bases: 9. In DNA form, the CDR3 reads TGTGCCAGCAGAGCCCGGGACAGAGGAACCGGGGAGCTGTTTTTT. Residues: CASRARDRGTGELFF.

On this clone itself: Other DNA sequences in the same sample also yield this CDR3. V gene TRBV7-9 combines with J gene TRBJ1-5; D uncertain. This CDR3 comprises 13 residues. From germline, CDR1 is SEHNR and CDR2 FQNEAQ (reference sequence). The germline V and J ends were trimmed by 2 bases and 3 bases, with 5 bases remaining between them. CDR3 nucleotides: TGTGCCAGCAGCTTAACGGCCAATCAGCCCCAGCATTTT. Its translation: CASSLTANQPQHF.

The chain couples TRBV4-2 to TRBJ2-5; D possibly uses TRBD1 or TRBD2 (5 bases each). Germline V CDR1 and CDR2: LGHNA, YNFKEQ. V lost 4 bases to trimming and J lost 2 bases, with 20 bases between them. The CDR3 covers 17 residues. The CDR3 DNA reads as TGTGCCAGCAGCCCCGGAGGTAGCGCGAGGGGTCAAGAGACCCAGTACTTC. This translates into CASSPGGSARGQETQYF.

This chain joins TRBV18 and TRBJ1-1; a weak D match, TRBD1 (6 bases). In germline, CDR1 is KGHSH, CDR2 LQKENI. This CDR3 comprises 14 residues. V lost 3 bases and J lost 7, with 15 bases in between. The CDR3 nucleotides read TGTGCCAGCTCACCGAGGACAGACATTCATGAAGCTTTCTTT. It is translated as CASSPRTDIHEAFF.

As regards this clone: The CDR3 does not end in the conserved phenylalanine or tryptophan, so this is likely a read error. Because the CDR3's place on the DNA is in doubt, the DNA is left out and the CDR3 is given as listed by TCRdb. V gene TRBV10-1 combines with J gene TRBJ2-7; the D segment call TRBD2 is taken from the table without a DNA check. The CDR3 sequence runs 14 residues, both termini included. Germline CDR1 and CDR2: WNHNN and SYGVQD (reference sequence). This chain's CDR3 is CASMIGLAGNIFGR.

CDR3 DNA: TGTGCCAGCAGCTTAGTTGTTTCGACTAGCGTTCAGTACTTC. It translates to CASSLVVSTSVQYF. The V call is TRBV11-2, the J call TRBJ2-7, with 8 bases matching TRBD2. The germline V gene has CDR1 SGHAT and CDR2 FQNNGV. With V trimmed by 1 base and J by 10 bases, 9 bases remained unmatched. The CDR3 contains 14 residues.

The chain carries TRBV4-1 and TRBJ1-1; D is possibly TRBD1 (5 bases). Between the trimmed V and J ends, which lost 2 bases and 4 bases, there was a span of 20 bases. CDR1 MGHRA and CDR2 YSYEKL come from the germline V gene. The CDR3 is made up of 17 amino acids. CDR3 in amino acids: CASSQNPLGGTGTEAFF. CDR3 bases: TGCGCCAGCAGCCAAAATCCCCTTGGAGGGACGGGCACTGAAGCTTTCTTT.

Points on this clone: This sample includes further DNA sequences coding for the same CDR3. The V call is TRBV6-5, the J call TRBJ2-1; unclear D gene. V lost 5 bases, J lost 7 bases, and 9 bases lay in between. This CDR3 spans 12 amino acids. Germline CDR1 and CDR2: MNHEY and SVGAGI. CDR3 DNA: TGTGCCAGCAGTGGGTCAAGAAATGAGCAGTTCTTC. This sequence encodes CASSGSRNEQFF.

The CDR3 spells CASSPPGFGYTF. The CDR3 DNA is TGTGCCAGCAGTCCCCCAGGGTTTGGCTACACCTTC. The rearrangement uses TRBV28 and TRBJ1-2, with D perhaps TRBD1 (5 bases). Germline loops: CDR1 MDHEN, CDR2 SYDVKM. The CDR3 spans 12 residues. V was shortened by 5 bases and J by 7 bases, with 11 bases between the two germline ends.

This clone showed up just a few times. J is TRBJ1-5 and V is TRBV6-4; tentative D call: TRBD1 (5 bases). The germline gives CDR1 MRHNA, CDR2 SNTAGT. This CDR3 comprises 19 residues. V lost 9 bases and J 0 bases, leaving 27 bases between the germline ends. The CDR3 bases are TGTGCCAGTTGCGTAGGACACCTCCTCACATTAACTAGCAATCAGCCCCAGCATTTT. Translated: CASCVGHLLTLTSNQPQHF.

The V call is TRBV7-2, the J call TRBJ2-1; D possibly corresponds to TRBD1 (6 bases). The CDR3 runs to 18 residues. Germline CDR1 is SGHTA and CDR2 is FQGNSA. V lost 4 bases and J 8 bases, leaving 27 bases between the germline ends. CDR3 coding DNA: TGTGCCAGCAGCTCCCCCCCTTCTTACAGGGCAGGTGTCGATGAGCAGTTCTTC. Translation gives CASSSPPSYRAGVDEQFF.